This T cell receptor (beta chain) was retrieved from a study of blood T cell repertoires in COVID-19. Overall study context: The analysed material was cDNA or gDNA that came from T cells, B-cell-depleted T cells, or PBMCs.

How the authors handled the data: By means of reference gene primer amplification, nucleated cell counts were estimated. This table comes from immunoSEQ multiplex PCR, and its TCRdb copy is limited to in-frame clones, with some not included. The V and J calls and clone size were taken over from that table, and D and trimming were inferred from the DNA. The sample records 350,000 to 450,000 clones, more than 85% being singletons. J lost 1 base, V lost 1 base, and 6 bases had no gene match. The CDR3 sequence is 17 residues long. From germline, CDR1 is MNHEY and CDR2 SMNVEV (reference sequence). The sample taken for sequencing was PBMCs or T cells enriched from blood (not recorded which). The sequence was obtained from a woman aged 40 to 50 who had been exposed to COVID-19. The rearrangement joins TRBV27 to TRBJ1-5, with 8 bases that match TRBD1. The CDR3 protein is CASSLYGQGASNQPQHF. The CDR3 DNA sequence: TGTGCCAGCAGTTTATATGGGCAGGGGGCCAGCAATCAGCCCCAGCATTTT.